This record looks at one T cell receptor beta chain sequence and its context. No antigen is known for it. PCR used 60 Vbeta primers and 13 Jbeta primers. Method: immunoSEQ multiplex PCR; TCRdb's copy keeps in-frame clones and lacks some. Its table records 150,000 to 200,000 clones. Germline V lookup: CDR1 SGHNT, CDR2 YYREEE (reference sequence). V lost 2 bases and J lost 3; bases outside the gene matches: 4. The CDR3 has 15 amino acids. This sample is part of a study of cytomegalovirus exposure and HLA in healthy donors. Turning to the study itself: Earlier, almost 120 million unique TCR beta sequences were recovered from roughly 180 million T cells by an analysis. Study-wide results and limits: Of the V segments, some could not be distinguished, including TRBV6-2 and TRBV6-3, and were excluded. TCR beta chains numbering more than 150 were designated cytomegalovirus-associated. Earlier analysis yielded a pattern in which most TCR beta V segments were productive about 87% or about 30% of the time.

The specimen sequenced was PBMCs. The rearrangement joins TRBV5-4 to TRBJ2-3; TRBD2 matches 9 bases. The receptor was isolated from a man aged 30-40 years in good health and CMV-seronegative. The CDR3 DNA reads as TGTGCCAGCAGCTTCTCTAGCGGGGCGACAGATACGCAGTATTTT. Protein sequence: CASSFSSGATDTQYF.